The 24 T cell receptor beta chains listed next were all sequenced from one sample in a study of blood T cell repertoires in COVID-19. The data were produced by immunoSEQ multiplex PCR, yet TCRdb's version contains in-frame clones alone and is incomplete. Of over 350,000 clones detected, over 75% appear once; the ten largest clones hold 0.97%. Sequenced input: PBMCs or T cells enriched from blood (not recorded which). The receptors come from a woman in her thirties with acute COVID-19.

This clone was found once. The CDR3 coding sequence is TGTGCCAGCAGCTTAGCCGGGGCGGGGGCCTACACCGGGGAGCTGTTTTTT. Encoded protein: CASSLAGAGAYTGELFF. This chain joins TRBV7-2 and TRBJ2-2, with a tentative D call TRBD2 (7 bases). The CDR3 is 17 residues long. Trimming removed 0 bases from V and 3 bases from J, with 14 bases in between. CDR1 SGHTA and CDR2 FQGNSA come from the germline V gene.

The chain has TRBV6-2 or TRBV6-3 and TRBJ2-2; a possible D gene is TRBD1 (6 bases). The CDR3 runs to 13 residues. V was clipped by 2 bases and J by 5 bases, with 6 bases between them. Germline CDR1 is MNHEY and CDR2 is SVGEGT. CDR3 residues: CASSYTGTGELFF. Here the CDR3 DNA reads TGTGCCAGCAGTTACACAGGGACCGGGGAGCTGTTTTTT.

The chain has TRBV5-5 and TRBJ2-2; 7 bases match TRBD2. Trimming cost V 0 bases and J 4 bases; bases outside gene matches: 6. CDR1 is SGHKS and CDR2 is YYEKEE in the germline V gene (reference sequence). The CDR3 sequence is 16 residues long. The CDR3, as DNA: TGTGCCAGCAGCTTGGTCGCGACGGGGGGCACCGGGGAGCTGTTTTTT. This codes for CASSLVATGGTGELFF.

The genes are TRBV7-9 and TRBJ1-1; 9 positions agree with TRBD1. The CDR3 spans 14 residues. Per the germline V gene, CDR1 is SEHNR and CDR2 is FQNEAQ (reference sequence). The V and J ends lost 4 bases and 6 bases, in that order; junction bases with no gene match: 6. CDR3 sequence reads: CASSSSDRGPEAFF. CDR3 nucleotides: TGTGCCAGCAGCTCGTCGGACAGGGGACCTGAAGCTTTCTTT. The full variable domain, in which reference TRBV7-9 and TRBJ1-1 provide the parts outside the CDR3, is DTGVSQNPRHKITKRGQNVTFRCDPISEHNRLYWYRQTLGQGPEFLTYFQNEAQLEKSRLLSDRFSAERPKGSFSTLEIQRTEQGDSAMYLCASSSSDRGPEAFFGQGTRLTVV.

CDR3: CASSLDRASGAREYF. In DNA form, the CDR3 reads TGTGCCAGCAGCTTAGATCGTGCTAGCGGGGCCCGGGAATATTTT. J is TRBJ2-3 and V is TRBV7-2; 9 nucleotides align to TRBD2. Germline V CDR1 and CDR2: SGHTA, FQGNSA. V was clipped by 1 base and J by 15 bases; unmatched bases: 14. The CDR3 is made up of 15 amino acids.

The rearrangement uses TRBV19 and TRBJ2-7; 8 bases line up with TRBD2. The germline V gene has CDR1 LNHDA and CDR2 SQIVND (reference sequence). The V segment lost 5 bases and the J segment 3 bases; nucleotides outside the gene matches: 9. The CDR3 length is 15 residues. The CDR3 reads CASSPRGVVGYEQYF. The CDR3, as DNA: TGTGCCAGTAGTCCGCGGGGGGTTGTGGGCTACGAGCAGTACTTC.

The chain has TRBV7-2 and TRBJ1-5; 7 nucleotides match TRBD1. J was trimmed by 1 base and V by 5 bases; bases with no gene match: 8. The germline V gene has CDR1 SGHTA and CDR2 FQGNSA. CDR3 size: 16 residues. The CDR3 protein is CASSPPTGRSNQPQHF. CDR3 coding DNA: TGTGCCAGCAGCCCACCGACAGGGCGCAGCAATCAGCCCCAGCATTTT.

The chain joins TRBV7-9 to TRBJ1-1, with D possibly being TRBD1 (5 bases). CDR3 length equals 15 residues. Germline CDR1 is SEHNR and CDR2 is FQNEAQ (reference sequence). V gave up 7 bases and J gave up 5 bases, with 20 bases separating them. CDR3: CASKVGAETGTEAFF. Written as DNA, the CDR3 is TGTGCCAGCAAGGTTGGGGCCGAGACGGGTACTGAAGCTTTCTTT.

The chain employs TRBV27 and TRBJ1-5; the D is unclear. Germline CDR1 is MNHEY and CDR2 is SMNVEV (reference sequence). This CDR3 comprises 13 residues. Trimming pared 5 bases from V and 7 bases from J, leaving 12 bases between. The CDR3 DNA reads as TGTGCCAGCAGTCTCGCGGGGTACCAGCCCCAGCATTTT. Its translation is CASSLAGYQPQHF.

The genes are TRBV15 and TRBJ1-6; possible D gene TRBD1, 5 bases. V was clipped by 3 bases and J by 8 bases, with 5 bases between them. This CDR3 has 12 amino acids. Germline CDR1 reads LNHNV; CDR2 reads YYDKDF (reference sequence). CDR3 in amino acids: CATSSRDSPLHF. The DNA of the CDR3 is TGTGCCACCAGCAGCAGGGATTCACCCCTCCACTTT.

In this sample, this clone turned up a few times. In nucleotides, the CDR3 is TGTGCCAGCAGCTTAGAAGGGCGGGCAGCTTTCTTT. It translates to CASSLEGRAAFF. The chain is built from TRBV7-9 and TRBJ1-1, with D uncertain. V lost 1 base to trimming and J lost 10 bases, with 10 bases between them. From germline, CDR1 is SEHNR and CDR2 FQNEAQ (reference sequence). This CDR3 region has 12 residues.

This chain uses TRBV10-3 with TRBJ2-5, with 8 bases fitting TRBD1. In germline, CDR1 is ENHRY, CDR2 SYGVKD. The CDR3 is 15 residues long. The V gene end was trimmed by 5 bases and the J gene end by 4 bases; junction bases not matched to a gene: 9. CDR3 region: CAISTRGRIGETQYF. The CDR3, as DNA: TGTGCCATCAGTACCAGGGGGCGGATCGGAGAGACCCAGTACTTC.

This chain links TRBV5-6 with TRBJ1-3; the D is unclear. The CDR3 runs to 16 residues. The germline gives CDR1 SGHDT, CDR2 YYEEEE. Trimming took off 1 base at V and 0 bases at J, with 11 bases between the two ends. CDR3 sequence reads: CASSLKILSSGNTIYF. The CDR3 nucleotides read TGTGCCAGCAGCTTGAAGATCCTAAGCTCTGGAAACACCATATATTTT.

The rearrangement joins TRBV5-6 to TRBJ2-7; 7 bases map to TRBD1. The V gene end was trimmed by 7 bases and the J gene end by 5 bases; junction bases not matched to a gene: 6. The CDR3 spans 12 residues. Germline CDR1 SGHDT, CDR2 YYEEEE. CDR3 region: CASGTEPHEQYF. The CDR3 coding sequence is TGTGCCAGCGGGACAGAACCCCACGAGCAGTACTTC.

CDR3 bases: TGCGCCAGCAGCCAAGATTTGCGGGGGGGCCGGGAGACCCAGTACTTC. Amino acid sequence: CASSQDLRGGRETQYF. The genes are TRBV4-1 and TRBJ2-5; 9 positions match TRBD2. The V segment lost 0 bases and the J segment 5 bases; nucleotides outside the gene matches: 7. The germline CDR1 and CDR2 sequences are MGHRA and YSYEKL. This CDR3 is 16 amino acids long.

The chain recombines TRBV2 with TRBJ1-6, with D possibly TRBD1 on 5 matching bases. This CDR3 contains 13 residues. The germline V and J ends were trimmed by 6 bases and 10 bases, with 13 bases remaining between them. Per germline, CDR1 SNHLY and CDR2 FYNNEI. The CDR3 protein is CASSRSGVSPLHF. The DNA of the CDR3 is TGTGCCAGCAGCCGGTCGGGGGTCTCACCCCTCCACTTT.

CDR3 amino acids: CSASGTYDNEQFF. DNA of the CDR3: TGCAGTGCTAGTGGGACTTATGACAATGAGCAGTTCTTC. The V gene is TRBV20-1, the J gene TRBJ2-1; possibly TRBD2 for D (6 bases). Germline assignment: CDR1 DFQATT and CDR2 SNEGSKA (reference sequence). This CDR3 has 13 amino acids. V was clipped by 3 bases and J by 5 bases, with 11 bases between them.

The chain employs TRBV7-2 and TRBJ2-7; D is unclear. This CDR3 spans 14 amino acids. V lost 1 base and J 0 bases, leaving 7 bases between the germline ends. Germline CDR1 and CDR2: SGHTA and FQGNSA. The CDR3 loop is CASSLVLSSYEQYF. Here the CDR3 DNA reads TGTGCCAGCAGCTTAGTTCTCAGCTCCTACGAGCAGTACTTC.

The V call is TRBV5-1, the J call TRBJ2-2, with D possibly being TRBD1 (6 bases). Looked up from germline, CDR1 is SGHRS and CDR2 is YFSETQ. This CDR3 is built from 14 residues. V was shortened by 2 bases and J by 4 bases, with 9 bases between the two germline ends. The CDR3 sequence: CASSFGGFTGELFF. CDR3 nucleotide sequence: TGCGCCAGCAGCTTTGGGGGCTTCACCGGGGAGCTGTTTTTT.

This clone occurred once. The V gene is TRBV7-2, the J gene TRBJ2-1, with 8 bases aligning to TRBD1. CDR3 size: 14 residues. J was trimmed by 8 bases and V by 8 bases; bases with no gene match: 11. Germline V gene data show CDR1 as SGHTA and CDR2 as FQGNSA. The CDR3 DNA reads TGTGCCAGCGCACGGACAGGGAGAGGCTATGAGCAGTTCTTC. Residues: CASARTGRGYEQFF.

V is TRBV7-2 and J is TRBJ2-3, with 10 nucleotides matching TRBD1. This CDR3 has 17 amino acids. V dropped 1 base and J dropped 5; count of bases not matched to a gene: 9. Germline CDR1 is SGHTA and CDR2 is FQGNSA. This CDR3 is CASSLGRSGTGVDTQYF. The CDR3 DNA sequence: TGTGCCAGCAGCTTAGGTCGATCCGGGACAGGGGTAGATACGCAGTATTTT.

The V and J genes are TRBV19 and TRBJ2-1; D is unresolved. This CDR3 spans 15 amino acids. The germline CDR1 and CDR2 sequences are LNHDA and SQIVND (reference sequence). V dropped 3 bases and J dropped 0 bases, with 9 bases sitting between them. CDR3 in amino acids: CASSIDTSSYNEQFF. CDR3 nucleotides: TGTGCCAGTAGTATCGACACGAGCTCCTACAATGAGCAGTTCTTC.

V and J are TRBV10-2 and TRBJ1-4; TRBD1 aligns across 10 bases. The CDR3 extends over 13 amino acids. J gave up 7 bases and V 6 bases, and 2 bases lay outside the gene matches. Germline V gene lookup returns CDR1 WSHSY and CDR2 SAAADI. DNA for the CDR3: TGCGCCAGCAGCCGGGACAGGGGTGAAAAACTGTTTTTT. It yields the protein CASSRDRGEKLFF.

V and J are TRBV6-5 and TRBJ2-3; 11 positions agree with TRBD2. V gave up 5 bases and J gave up 4 bases; unmatched junction bases: 5. The CDR3 extends over 15 amino acids. Germline V gene lookup returns CDR1 MNHEY and CDR2 SVGAGI. CDR3 amino acids: CASSPTSGGPDTQYF. In nucleotides, the CDR3 is TGTGCCAGCAGTCCCACTAGCGGGGGCCCAGATACGCAGTATTTT.